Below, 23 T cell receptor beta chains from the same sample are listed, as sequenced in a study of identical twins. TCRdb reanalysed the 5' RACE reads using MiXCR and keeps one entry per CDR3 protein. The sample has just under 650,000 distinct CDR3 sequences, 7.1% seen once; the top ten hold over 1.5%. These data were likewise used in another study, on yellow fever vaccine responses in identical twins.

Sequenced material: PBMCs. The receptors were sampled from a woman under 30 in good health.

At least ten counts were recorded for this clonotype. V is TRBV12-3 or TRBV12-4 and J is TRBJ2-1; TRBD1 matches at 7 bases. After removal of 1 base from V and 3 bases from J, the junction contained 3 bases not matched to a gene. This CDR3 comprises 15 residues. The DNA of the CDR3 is TGTGCCAGCAGTTTAGAGGGGGCTGGCTACAATGAGCAGTTCTTC. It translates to CASSLEGAGYNEQFF.

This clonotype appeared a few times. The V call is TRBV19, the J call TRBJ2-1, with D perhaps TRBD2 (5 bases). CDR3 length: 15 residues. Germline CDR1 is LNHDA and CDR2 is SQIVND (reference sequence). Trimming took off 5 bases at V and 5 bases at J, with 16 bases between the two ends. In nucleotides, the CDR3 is TGTGCCAGTAGTCCTAGCTTCCGGACCAACAATGAGCAGTTCTTC. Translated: CASSPSFRTNNEQFF.

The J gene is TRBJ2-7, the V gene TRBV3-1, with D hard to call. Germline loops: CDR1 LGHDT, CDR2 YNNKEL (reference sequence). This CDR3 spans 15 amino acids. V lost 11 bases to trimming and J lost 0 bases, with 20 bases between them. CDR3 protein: CASSPAVLGSYEQYF. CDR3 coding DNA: TGTGCCTCCTCCCCCGCGGTTTTGGGCTCCTACGAGCAGTACTTC.

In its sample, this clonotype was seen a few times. DNA for the CDR3: TGTGCCATCAGTGAGTCCAGCGGGGGAGGCACCGGGGAGCTGTTTTTT. Translation gives CAISESSGGGTGELFF. V and J are TRBV10-3 and TRBJ2-2; 8 nucleotides agree with TRBD2. The V gene end was trimmed by 0 bases and the J gene end by 4 bases; junction bases not matched to a gene: 4. The germline V gene encodes CDR1 ENHRY and CDR2 SYGVKD. This CDR3 comprises 16 residues.

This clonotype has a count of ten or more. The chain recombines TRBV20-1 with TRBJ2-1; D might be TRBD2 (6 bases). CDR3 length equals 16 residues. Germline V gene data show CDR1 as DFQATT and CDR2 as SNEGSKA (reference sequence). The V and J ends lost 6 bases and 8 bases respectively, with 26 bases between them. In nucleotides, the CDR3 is TGCAGTGCCCCCCCCGCAGGGACCTCCGGGGACTATGAGCAGTTCTTC. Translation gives CSAPPAGTSGDYEQFF.

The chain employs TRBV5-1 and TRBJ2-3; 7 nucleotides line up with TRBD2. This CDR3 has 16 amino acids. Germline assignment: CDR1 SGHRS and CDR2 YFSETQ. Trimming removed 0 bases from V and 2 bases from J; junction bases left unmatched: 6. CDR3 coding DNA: TGCGCCAGCAGCTTGGGGCGGGAGCTCGCCACAGATACGCAGTATTTT. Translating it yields CASSLGRELATDTQYF.

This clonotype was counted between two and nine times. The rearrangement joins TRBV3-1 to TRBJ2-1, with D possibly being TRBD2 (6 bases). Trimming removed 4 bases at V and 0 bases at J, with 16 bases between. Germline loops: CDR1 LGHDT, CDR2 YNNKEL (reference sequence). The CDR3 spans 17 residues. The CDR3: CASSPGGMRSSYNEQFF. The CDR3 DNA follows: TGTGCCAGCAGCCCTGGGGGGATGCGGAGCTCCTACAATGAGCAGTTCTTC.

CDR3 protein: CAISGTALDIQYF. DNA for the CDR3: TGTGCCATCAGCGGGACGGCGCTGGACATTCAGTACTTC. The gene calls are TRBV10-3 and TRBJ2-4; D may correspond to TRBD1 or TRBD2 (5 bases each). CDR1 ENHRY and CDR2 SYGVKD come from the germline V gene. Trimming removed 6 bases at V and 8 bases at J, with 14 bases between. The CDR3 covers 13 residues.

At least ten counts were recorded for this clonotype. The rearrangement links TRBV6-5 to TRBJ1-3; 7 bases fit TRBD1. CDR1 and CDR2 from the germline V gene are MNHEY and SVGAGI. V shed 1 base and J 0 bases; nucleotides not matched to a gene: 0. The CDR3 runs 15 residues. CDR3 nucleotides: TGTGCCAGCAGTTACTGGGACAGCTCTGGAAACACCATATATTTT. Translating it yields CASSYWDSSGNTIYF.

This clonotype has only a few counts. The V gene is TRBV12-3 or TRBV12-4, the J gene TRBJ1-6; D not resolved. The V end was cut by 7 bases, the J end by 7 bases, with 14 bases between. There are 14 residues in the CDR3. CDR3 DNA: TGTGCCAGCACCCCCGGTGGCATAAATTCACCCCTCCACTTT. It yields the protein CASTPGGINSPLHF.

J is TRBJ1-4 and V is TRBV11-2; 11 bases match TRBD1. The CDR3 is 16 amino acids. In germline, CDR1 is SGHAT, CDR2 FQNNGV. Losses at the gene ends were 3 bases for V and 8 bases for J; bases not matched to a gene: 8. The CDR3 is CASSFTRDRGKEKLFF. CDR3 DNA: TGTGCCAGCAGCTTCACCCGGGACAGGGGGAAAGAAAAACTGTTTTTT.

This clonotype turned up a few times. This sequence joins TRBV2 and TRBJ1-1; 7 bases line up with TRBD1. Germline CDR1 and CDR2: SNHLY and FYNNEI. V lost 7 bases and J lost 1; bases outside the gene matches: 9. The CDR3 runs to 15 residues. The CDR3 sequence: CASTSQGGKNTEAFF. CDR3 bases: TGTGCCAGCACCTCTCAGGGGGGGAAGAACACTGAAGCTTTCTTT.

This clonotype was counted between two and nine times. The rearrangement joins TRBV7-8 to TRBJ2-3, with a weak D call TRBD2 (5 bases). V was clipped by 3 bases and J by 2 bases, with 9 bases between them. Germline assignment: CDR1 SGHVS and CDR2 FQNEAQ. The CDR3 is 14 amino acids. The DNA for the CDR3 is TGTGCCAGCAGCTTTTTCGGGGTCACAGATACGCAGTATTTT. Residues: CASSFFGVTDTQYF.

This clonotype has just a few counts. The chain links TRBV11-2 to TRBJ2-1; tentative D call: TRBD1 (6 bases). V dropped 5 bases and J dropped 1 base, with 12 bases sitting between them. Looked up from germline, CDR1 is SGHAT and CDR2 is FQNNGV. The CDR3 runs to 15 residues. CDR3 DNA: TGTGCCAGCAGCCCCGTACAGGGTTCCTACAATGAGCAGTTCTTC. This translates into CASSPVQGSYNEQFF.

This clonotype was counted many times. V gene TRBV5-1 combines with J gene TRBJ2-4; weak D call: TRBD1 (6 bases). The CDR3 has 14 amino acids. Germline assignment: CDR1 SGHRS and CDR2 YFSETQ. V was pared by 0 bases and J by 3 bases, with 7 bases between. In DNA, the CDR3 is TGCGCCAGCAGCTTGGAACAGGGCAAAAACATTCAGTACTTC. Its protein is CASSLEQGKNIQYF.

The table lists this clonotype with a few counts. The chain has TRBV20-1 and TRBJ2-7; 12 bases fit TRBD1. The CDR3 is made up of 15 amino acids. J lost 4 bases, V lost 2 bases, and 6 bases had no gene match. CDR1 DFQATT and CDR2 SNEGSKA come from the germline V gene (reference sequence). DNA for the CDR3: TGCAGTGCTAGAACAGGGACAGGGGGCAGGTACGAGCAGTACTTC. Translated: CSARTGTGGRYEQYF.

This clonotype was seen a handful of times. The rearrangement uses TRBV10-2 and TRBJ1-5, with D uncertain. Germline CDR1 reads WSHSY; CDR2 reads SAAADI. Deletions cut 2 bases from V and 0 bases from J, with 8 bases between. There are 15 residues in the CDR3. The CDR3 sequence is CASSEVENSNQPQHF. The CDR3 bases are TGCGCCAGCAGTGAGGTAGAAAATAGCAATCAGCCCCAGCATTTT.

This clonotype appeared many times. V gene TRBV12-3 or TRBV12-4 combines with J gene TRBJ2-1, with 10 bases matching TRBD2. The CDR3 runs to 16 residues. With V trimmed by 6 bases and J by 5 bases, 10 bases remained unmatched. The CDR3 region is CASSSGTSVRHNEQFF. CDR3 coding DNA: TGTGCCAGCAGCTCCGGGACTAGCGTTAGACACAATGAGCAGTTCTTC.

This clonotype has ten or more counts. CDR3: CASSRQGSSPLHF. DNA of the CDR3: TGTGCCAGCAGTCGACAGGGGAGTTCACCCCTCCACTTT. The chain combines TRBV12-3 or TRBV12-4 with TRBJ1-6, with 8 bases lining up with TRBD1. There are 13 residues in the CDR3. Losses at the gene ends were 5 bases for V and 9 bases for J; bases not matched to a gene: 3.

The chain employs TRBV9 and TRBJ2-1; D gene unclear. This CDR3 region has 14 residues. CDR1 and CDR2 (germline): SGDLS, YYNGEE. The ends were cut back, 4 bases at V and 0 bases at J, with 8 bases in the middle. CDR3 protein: CASSKSLSYNEQFF. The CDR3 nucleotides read TGTGCCAGCAGCAAATCCCTCTCCTACAATGAGCAGTTCTTC. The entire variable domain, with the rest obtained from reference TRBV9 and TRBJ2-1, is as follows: DSGVTQTPKHLITATGQRVTLRCSPRSGDLSVYWYQQSLDQGLQFLIQYYNGEERAKGNILERFSAQQFPDLHSELNLSSLELGDSALYFCASSKSLSYNEQFFGPGTRLTVL.

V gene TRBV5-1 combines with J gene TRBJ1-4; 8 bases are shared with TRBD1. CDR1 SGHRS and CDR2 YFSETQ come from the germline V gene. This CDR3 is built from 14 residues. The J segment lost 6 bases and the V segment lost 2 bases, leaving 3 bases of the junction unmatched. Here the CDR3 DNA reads TGCGCCAGCAGCTTCCTGACAGGGGATGAAAAACTGTTTTTT. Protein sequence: CASSFLTGDEKLFF. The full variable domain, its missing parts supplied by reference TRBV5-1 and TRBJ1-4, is KAGVTQTPRYLIKTRGQQVTLSCSPISGHRSVSWYQQTPGQGLQFLFEYFSETQRNKGNFPGRFSGRQFSNSRSEMNVSTLELGDSALYLCASSFLTGDEKLFFGSGTQLSVL.

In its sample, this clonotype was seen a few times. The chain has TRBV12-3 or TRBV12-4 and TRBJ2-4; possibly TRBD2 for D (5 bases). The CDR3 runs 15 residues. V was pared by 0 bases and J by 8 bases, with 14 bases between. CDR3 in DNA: TGTGCCAGCAGTTTAGCGCTAGGAGGCGGTGACATTCAGTACTTC. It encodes CASSLALGGGDIQYF.

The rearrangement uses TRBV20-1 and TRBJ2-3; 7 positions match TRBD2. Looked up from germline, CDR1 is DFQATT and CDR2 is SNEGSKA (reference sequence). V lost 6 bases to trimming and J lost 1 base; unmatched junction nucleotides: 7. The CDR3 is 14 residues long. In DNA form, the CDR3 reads TGCAGTGCCGGGAGCGGGGTGGGCACAGATACGCAGTATTTT. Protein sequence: CSAGSGVGTDTQYF.